What follows is one T cell receptor (beta chain) and its context. This clone has only one observation. The antigen it recognizes is unknown. Within one base of it there is no much larger clone, and no base qualities were kept. This sample stems from a study of PD-L1 blockade in urothelial cancer (dated by TCRdb to about 2017). About the investigation overall: Therapy was started at some point between 2014 and 2016 for all patients, and atezolizumab 1,200 mg was administered intravenously every 3 weeks. In the same patients who had TCR sequencing, pretreatment tumors also underwent whole exome sequencing and RNA sequencing. Progression-free survival longer than 6 months counted as durable clinical benefit, and TCR features were additionally tested against both progression-free and overall survival. Blood samples yielded a median of around 140,000 T cells and more than 80,000 unique TCRs, with median clonality about 0.08. Pretreatment tumor samples and matched peripheral blood, collected serially before and after atezolizumab treatment, underwent TCR sequencing. Patients had an ECOG performance status of 0 or 1 and had received between 0 and 3 prior chemotherapy regimens. Durable clinical benefit was achieved by nine patients but not by the remaining 20. Blood samples were analyzed at 3 weeks after treatment start (second dose) and at 6 weeks after treatment start. The study, an exploratory multi-omic analysis, examined somatic, immune and clinical correlates of response to PD-L1 blockade with atezolizumab in urothelial cancer. Approximately 30 patients had pretreatment blood TCR-seq, about 25 had at least one posttreatment blood collection, and about 25 had tumor TCR-seq. About nine tenths of the roughly 29 patients were identified as males with urothelial cancer of bladder origin, and a prior smoking history was reported by 18 of 29 patients.

The germline V gene (reference sequence) yields SEHNR for CDR1 and FQNEAQ for CDR2. Trimming accounts for 6 bases at V and 0 bases at J, while the number of junction bases matched to no gene is 10. The CDR3 numbers 17 residues from cysteine through phenylalanine. Only the CDR3 portion is preserved as DNA: 51 bases, with reading frame beginning at the first base. To estimate absolute template abundance from read counts, synthetic TCR analog templates were spiked into each PCR. TCRbeta CDR3 regions were amplified from genomic DNA with bias-controlled V and J gene primers using the immunoSEQ assay. Sequencing of rearranged TCRbeta segments was done at approximately 20X coverage. Under the source paper's analysis protocol: Clustering was used to correct sequencing errors, and CDR3s were annotated against IMGT so that V, D and J genes could be assigned. Only productive TCRbeta rearrangements were used in downstream analyses, excluding out-of-frame or stop-codon sequences. Clonality was computed as one minus Shannon entropy normalized by the log of the number of unique productive sequences. Clones differing between time points or between blood and tumor were identified by Fisher's exact test with Benjamini-Hochberg correction at adjusted p below 0.01. The table was pulled from immuneACCESS by TCRdb, which kept in-frame rearrangements only. Such tables lose some clones; where checked, under half of the loss comes from unresolved V genes, and the rest has no known cause. V, J and clone size are taken as reported in that table, and D and trimming were inferred from the DNA itself. Recorded for this sample are fewer than 40,000 clones; around nine tenths of them occurred a single time. The top ten clonotypes cover 8.3% of the sample.

The cohort included roughly 29 patients with locally advanced or metastatic urothelial carcinoma who were treated at Memorial Sloan Kettering on a trial protocol. Peripheral blood mononuclear cells were collected pretreatment and during treatment, with between 1 and 8 total time points per patient. The Qiagen DNeasy Blood extraction kit was used to purify genomic DNA from total PBMCs and tumor samples. PBMCs were collected pretreatment and during treatment, and were isolated and stored as previously described. Broad study findings and their caveats: Because the sample size was small (n of about 27) and many of the analyses were exploratory, the results are meant to be hypothesis-generating. Patients with durable benefit showed greater expansion of tumor-associated TCR clones in peripheral blood 3 weeks after starting treatment (n ≈ 21, p = 0.022). A pretreatment peripheral blood TCR clonality below the median was linked to improved progression-free and overall survival.

The material sequenced was PBMCs, taken around atezolizumab (anti-PD-L1) treatment. The chain is made from TRBV7-9 and TRBJ2-1, with TRBD2 identical over 8 junction bases. This TCR derives from a man between 65 and 85 years old with urothelial cancer. The CDR3 region reads CASRARPGLGSYNEQFF. The sequenced DNA: TGTGCCAGCAGAGCGAGACCGGGACTAGGCTCCTACAATGAGCAGTTCTTC.